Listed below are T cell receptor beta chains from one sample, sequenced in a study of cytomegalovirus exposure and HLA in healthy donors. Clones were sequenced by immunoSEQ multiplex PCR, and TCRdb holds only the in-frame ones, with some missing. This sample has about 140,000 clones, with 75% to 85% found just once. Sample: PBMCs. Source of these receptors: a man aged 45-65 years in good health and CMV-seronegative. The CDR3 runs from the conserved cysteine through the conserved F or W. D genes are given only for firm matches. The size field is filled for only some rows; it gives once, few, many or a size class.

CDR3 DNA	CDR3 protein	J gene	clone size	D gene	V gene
TGTGCCAGCAGTGAAAGGGGGGGCGGGGGGTCTTACGAGCAGTACTTC	CASSERGGGGSYEQYF	TRBJ2-7	-	TRBD2	TRBV6-1
TGTGCCAGCAGGGGGACTTCGAACACCGGGGAGCTGTTTTTT	CASRGTSNTGELFF	TRBJ2-2	-	-	TRBV7-2
TGCGCCAGCAGCTTGGAAGCGGGGGGTCGTAAAAATGAGCAGTTCTTC	CASSLEAGGRKNEQFF	TRBJ2-1	-	TRBD2	TRBV5-1
TGCAGCGTTGGGGTGGGGCCCAGGCACGAGCAGTACTTC	CSVGVGPRHEQYF	TRBJ2-7	-	-	TRBV29-1
TGTGCCAGCAGCCAAAACACAGGGGGTAGCAATCAGCCCCAGCATTTT	CASSQNTGGSNQPQHF	TRBJ1-5	-	TRBD1	TRBV11-2
TGTGCCTGGGACGACCAGGGGGCGTACGGCTACACCTTC	CAWDDQGAYGYTF	TRBJ1-2	-	TRBD1	TRBV30
TGTGCCAGCAGTTACGCGGGGGCGCCTAAAAACATTCAGTACTTC	CASSYAGAPKNIQYF	TRBJ2-4	-	-	TRBV6-5
TGTGCCAGCAGTGAAACTTACGAGCAGTACTTC	CASSETYEQYF	TRBJ2-7	-	-	TRBV6-1
TGTGCCAGCAGCTCGGGACTGGGCTCCTACAATGAGCAGTTCTTC	CASSSGLGSYNEQFF	TRBJ2-1	-	-	TRBV11-3
TGTGCCAGCAGTTTCCCCGGGAATGAGCAGTTCTTC	CASSFPGNEQFF	TRBJ2-1	-	-	TRBV27
TGTGCCAGCAGTGAGGGTGGAGTAAGCGGTCGGGAGACCCAGTACTTC	CASSEGGVSGRETQYF	TRBJ2-5	few	-	TRBV2
TGTGCCAGCAGTTACTCGTACAGGGTGTTCAATGGCTACACCTTC	CASSYSYRVFNGYTF	TRBJ1-2	-	-	TRBV6-5
TGTGCCAGCAGCCAACCCCTGGGGCGGGGACCTGGAAACACCATATATTTT	CASSQPLGRGPGNTIYF	TRBJ1-3	-	-	TRBV14
TGCGCCAGCAGTCAAAAGGGGCAGGGGGCCTACAATGAGCAGTTCTTC	CASSQKGQGAYNEQFF	TRBJ2-1	-	TRBD1	TRBV23-1
TGTGCCAGCAGTGAAGAGGGACTGAGCTATGGCTACACCTTC	CASSEEGLSYGYTF	TRBJ1-2	-	-	TRBV6-1
TGTGCCTGGGGGGGGACAGGCGGAAATTCACCCCTCCACTTT	CAWGGTGGNSPLHF	TRBJ1-6	-	TRBD1	TRBV30
TGTGCCAGCAGGGACGGGAACTACGAGCAGTACTTC	CASRDGNYEQYF	TRBJ2-7	-	-	TRBV6-1
TGTGCCAGCAGCTTGGACTTGCCAGGGAATGAGCAGTTCTTC	CASSLDLPGNEQFF	TRBJ2-1	-	-	TRBV5-6
TGTGCCAGCAGCTTGGGTACTAACACCGGGGAGCTGTTTTTT	CASSLGTNTGELFF	TRBJ2-2	-	-	TRBV5-6
TGTGCCAGCAGCGTACAGGGGGTCAAAACCGGGGAGCTGTTTTTT	CASSVQGVKTGELFF	TRBJ2-2	few	TRBD1	TRBV14
TGTGCCACCAGCAGTCACAGGGGCATGAACACTGAAGCTTTCTTT	CATSSHRGMNTEAFF	TRBJ1-1	-	TRBD1	TRBV15
TGCAGCGTCGTTGAAGGAGGCGCAGATACGCAGTATTTT	CSVVEGGADTQYF	TRBJ2-3	few	-	TRBV29-1
TGTGCCAGTAGTCTCACCAGAGGGGAGGTAGGCACTGAAGCTTTCTTT	CASSLTRGEVGTEAFF	TRBJ1-1	-	-	TRBV19
TGTGCCAGCAGCTTCTCAAAGACAGGGGAGGCAGATACGCAGTATTTT	CASSFSKTGEADTQYF	TRBJ2-3	-	TRBD1	TRBV11-2
TGTGCCAGCAGCCATGTCCGCGGGGGAGATACCGGGGAGCTGTTTTTT	CASSHVRGGDTGELFF	TRBJ2-2	-	TRBD2	TRBV4-2
TGTGCCAGTAAGATGGAGGGGAGAGGTGAAAAACTGTTTTTT	CASKMEGRGEKLFF	TRBJ1-4	-	-	TRBV19
TGTGCCAGCAGTCGGGGACAGGGATATTCACCCCTCCACTTT	CASSRGQGYSPLHF	TRBJ1-6	-	TRBD1	TRBV6-5
TGTGCCAGCTTCCGCACAGGGGGAGGAAACACCATATATTTT	CASFRTGGGNTIYF	TRBJ1-3	few	TRBD1	TRBV28
TGCGCCAGCAGCCCTGGACTAGCGGGGGGGAGTATTTCAGATACGCAGTATTTT	CASSPGLAGGSISDTQYF	TRBJ2-3	-	TRBD2	TRBV5-1